Included here is one TCR beta chain sequence, with context. Trimming removed 0 bases at V and 8 bases at J, with 11 bases between. The CDR3 covers 14 residues. Per the germline V gene, CDR1 is SGHRS and CDR2 is YFSETQ. This sample was included in a study of T cell changes during pregnancy in multiple sclerosis. Assay: immunoSEQ multiplex PCR; the TCRdb copy retains only in-frame clones and omits some. Altogether 30,000 to 45,000 clones are present, approximately 90% being singletons, with the ten largest covering under 0.75%. This chain connects TRBV5-1 to TRBJ1-4, with a tentative D call TRBD1 (5 bases). The sequence was collected from a female donor with multiple sclerosis, enrolled in a pregnancy study. Sequences were derived from CD4+ T cells from peripheral blood mononuclear cells, sampled in the first trimester of pregnancy. CDR3 sequence (DNA): TGCGCCAGCAGCTTGGGGCTGGACAAGGAAAAACTGTTTTTT. Translation gives CASSLGLDKEKLFF. Full variable domain (outside the CDR3, taken from reference TRBV5-1 and TRBJ1-4): KAGVTQTPRYLIKTRGQQVTLSCSPISGHRSVSWYQQTPGQGLQFLFEYFSETQRNKGNFPGRFSGRQFSNSRSEMNVSTLELGDSALYLCASSLGLDKEKLFFGSGTQLSVL.